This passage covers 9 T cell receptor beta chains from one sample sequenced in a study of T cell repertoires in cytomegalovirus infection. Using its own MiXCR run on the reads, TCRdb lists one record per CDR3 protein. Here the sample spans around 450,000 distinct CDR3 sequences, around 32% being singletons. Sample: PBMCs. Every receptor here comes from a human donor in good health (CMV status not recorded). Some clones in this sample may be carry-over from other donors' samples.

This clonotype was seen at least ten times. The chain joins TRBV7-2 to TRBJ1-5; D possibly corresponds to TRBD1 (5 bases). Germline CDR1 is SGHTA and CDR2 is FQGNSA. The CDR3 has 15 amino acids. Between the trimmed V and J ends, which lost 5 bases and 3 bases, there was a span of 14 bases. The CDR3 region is CASSARPGTNQPQHF. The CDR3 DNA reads TGTGCCAGCAGCGCCCGGCCCGGGACCAATCAGCCCCAGCATTTT. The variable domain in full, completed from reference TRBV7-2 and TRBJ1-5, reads GAGVSQSPSNKVTEKGKDVELRCDPISGHTALYWYRQSLGQGLEFLIYFQGNSAPDKSGLPSDRFSAERTGGSVSTLTIQRTQQEDSAVYLCASSARPGTNQPQHFGDGTRLSIL.

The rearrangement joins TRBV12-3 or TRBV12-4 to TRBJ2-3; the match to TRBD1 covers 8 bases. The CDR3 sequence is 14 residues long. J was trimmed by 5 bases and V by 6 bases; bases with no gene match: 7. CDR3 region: CASSSQGAKDTQYF. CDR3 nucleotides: TGTGCCAGCAGCTCGCAGGGGGCAAAAGATACGCAGTATTTT.

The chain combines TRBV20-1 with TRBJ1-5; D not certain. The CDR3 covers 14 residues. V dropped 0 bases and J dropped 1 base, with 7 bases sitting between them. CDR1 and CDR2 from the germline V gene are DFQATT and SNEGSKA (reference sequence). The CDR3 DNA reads TGCAGTGCTAGAGACATGGGGAGCAATCAGCCCCAGCATTTT. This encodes CSARDMGSNQPQHF.

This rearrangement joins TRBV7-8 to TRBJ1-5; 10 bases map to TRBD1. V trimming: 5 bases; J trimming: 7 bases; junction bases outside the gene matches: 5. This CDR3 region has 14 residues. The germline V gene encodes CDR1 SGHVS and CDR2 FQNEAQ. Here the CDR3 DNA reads TGTGCCAGCAGCCTAGGGACAGGGGTGCAGCCCCAGCATTTT. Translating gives CASSLGTGVQPQHF.

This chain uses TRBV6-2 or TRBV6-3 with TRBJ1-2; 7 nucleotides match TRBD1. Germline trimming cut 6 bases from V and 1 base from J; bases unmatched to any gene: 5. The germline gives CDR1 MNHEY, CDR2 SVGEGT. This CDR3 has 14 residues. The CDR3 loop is CASSEDRFNYGYTF. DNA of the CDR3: TGTGCCAGCAGCGAGGACAGGTTTAACTATGGCTACACCTTC.

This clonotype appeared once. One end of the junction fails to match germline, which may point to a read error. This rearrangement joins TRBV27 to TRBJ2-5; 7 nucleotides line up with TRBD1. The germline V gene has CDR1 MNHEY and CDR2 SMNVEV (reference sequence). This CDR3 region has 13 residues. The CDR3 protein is CARSYRGQETQYF. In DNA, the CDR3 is TGTGCCCGCAGTTACAGGGGTCAAGAGACCCAGTACTTC.

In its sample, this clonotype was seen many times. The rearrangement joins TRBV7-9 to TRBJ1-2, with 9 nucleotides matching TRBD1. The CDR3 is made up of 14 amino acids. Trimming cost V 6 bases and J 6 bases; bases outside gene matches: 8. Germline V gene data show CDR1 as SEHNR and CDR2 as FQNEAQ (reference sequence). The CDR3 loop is CASRSTGGADGYTF. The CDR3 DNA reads TGTGCCAGCAGATCAACAGGGGGCGCGGATGGCTACACCTTC.

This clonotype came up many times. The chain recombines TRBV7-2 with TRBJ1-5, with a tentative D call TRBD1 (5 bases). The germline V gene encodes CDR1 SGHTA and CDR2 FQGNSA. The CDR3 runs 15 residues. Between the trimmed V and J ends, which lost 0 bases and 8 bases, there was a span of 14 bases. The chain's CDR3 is CASSLADLLGEPQHF. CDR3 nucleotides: TGTGCCAGCAGCTTAGCCGACTTATTGGGGGAGCCCCAGCATTTT. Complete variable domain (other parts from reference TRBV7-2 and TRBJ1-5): GAGVSQSPSNKVTEKGKDVELRCDPISGHTALYWYRQSLGQGLEFLIYFQGNSAPDKSGLPSDRFSAERTGGSVSTLTIQRTQQEDSAVYLCASSLADLLGEPQHFGDGTRLSIL.

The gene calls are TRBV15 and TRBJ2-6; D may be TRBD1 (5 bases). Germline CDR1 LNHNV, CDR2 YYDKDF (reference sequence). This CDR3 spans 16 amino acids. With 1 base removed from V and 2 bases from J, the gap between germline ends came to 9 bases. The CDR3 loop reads CATSRGGATGANVLTF. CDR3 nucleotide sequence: TGTGCCACCAGCAGAGGGGGCGCCACTGGGGCCAACGTCCTGACTTTC. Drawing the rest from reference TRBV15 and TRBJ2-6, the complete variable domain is DAMVIQNPRYQVTQFGKPVTLSCSQTLNHNVMYWYQQKSSQAPKLLFHYYDKDFNNEADTPDNFQSRRPNTSFCFLDIRSPGLGDTAMYLCATSRGGATGANVLTFGAGSRLTVL.